This passage covers 3 T cell receptor beta chains from one sample sequenced in a study of blood T cell repertoires in COVID-19. Assay: immunoSEQ multiplex PCR; the TCRdb copy retains only in-frame clones and omits some. Among roughly 90,000 clones listed, around 80% were seen once. The specimen sequenced was peripheral blood. These TCRs come from a woman aged 80 or over with active or convalescent COVID-19.

The gene calls are TRBV6-6 and TRBJ2-6; D is possibly TRBD2 (5 bases). This CDR3 is 16 amino acids long. Germline V CDR1 and CDR2: MNHNY, SVGAGI (reference sequence). V gave up 0 bases and J gave up 1 base, with 7 bases separating them. The CDR3 nucleotides read TGTGCCAGCAGTTACTCGGCGGGTTCTGGGGCCAACGTCCTGACTTTC. Encoded protein: CASSYSAGSGANVLTF.

The chain employs TRBV19 and TRBJ1-1; D unresolved. Trimming left V 5 bases short and J 2 bases short, with 15 bases between. Germline lookup yields CDR1 LNHDA and CDR2 SQIVND (reference sequence). The CDR3 is made up of 15 amino acids. The CDR3 spells CASSGYHGLNTEAFF. Written as DNA, the CDR3 is TGTGCCAGTAGTGGCTACCACGGACTAAACACTGAAGCTTTCTTT.

This chain joins TRBV2 and TRBJ1-5; the match to TRBD1 covers 9 bases. The germline CDR1 and CDR2 sequences are SNHLY and FYNNEI. This CDR3 comprises 13 residues. With V trimmed by 5 bases and J by 5 bases, 1 base remained unmatched. The CDR3 protein is CASSRQGDQPQHF. CDR3 nucleotide sequence: TGTGCCAGCAGTCGACAGGGGGATCAGCCCCAGCATTTT.